Described below is a single T cell receptor (beta chain) sequence and its context. The identical CDR3 is also encoded by other nucleotide sequences in the sample. This entry comes from a study of T cell responses to AZD1222 COVID-19 vaccine. The CDR3 is 11 amino acids. The V gene lost 4 bases and the J gene lost 4 bases, with 5 bases spanning the gap. CDR1 and CDR2 (germline): WNHNN, SYGVQD (reference sequence). TCRdb keeps only in-frame clones here, not all; method: immunoSEQ multiplex PCR. The table has roughly 200,000 clones, about 89% seen once. The chain links TRBV10-1 to TRBJ2-7; TRBD2 is a possible D gene (5 bases). The TCR was taken from an adult who received the AZD1222 COVID-19 vaccine. The sample consisted of peripheral blood, taken 28 days after the second AZD1222 dose. The CDR3 region has the DNA TGCGCCAGCAGTGCGGGGTACGAGCAGTACTTC. This translates into CASSAGYEQYF.